Following are 15 T cell receptor beta chains from one sample sequenced in a study of T cell responses to AZD1222 COVID-19 vaccine. TCRdb's table, derived via immunoSEQ multiplex PCR, lists solely in-frame clones and lacks some. The repertoire holds about 120,000 clones, with about 91% as singletons. The sequencing used peripheral blood, collected 28 days after the second AZD1222 dose. The receptors derive from an adult who received the AZD1222 COVID-19 vaccine.

The count of this clone is one. The chain recombines TRBV19 with TRBJ1-2, with a tentative D call TRBD1 (5 bases). CDR1 and CDR2 (germline): LNHDA, SQIVND (reference sequence). V was shortened by 4 bases and J by 0 bases, with 6 bases between the two germline ends. CDR3 length: 13 amino acids. The CDR3 coding sequence is TGTGCCAGTAGTACGACAGCTAACTATGGCTACACCTTC. Amino acid sequence: CASSTTANYGYTF. The full variable domain, its missing parts supplied by reference TRBV19 and TRBJ1-2, is DGGITQSPKYLFRKEGQNVTLSCEQNLNHDAMYWYRQDPGQGLRLIYYSQIVNDFQKGDIAEGYSVSREKKESFPLTVTSAQKNPTAFYLCASSTTANYGYTFGSGTRLTVV.

The chain combines TRBV3-1 (or the pseudogene TRBV3-2) with TRBJ2-1; 14 bases line up with TRBD2. The germline CDR1 and CDR2 sequences are LGHDT and YNNKEL (reference sequence). CDR3 size: 18 residues. Trimming took 4 bases from V and 0 from J; bases not matched to a gene: 5. CDR3 protein: CASSPRLAGGSSYNEQFF. CDR3 bases: TGTGCCAGCAGCCCAAGACTAGCGGGGGGGAGCTCCTACAATGAGCAGTTCTTC.

The rearrangement links TRBV6-5 to TRBJ1-4; TRBD1 might be the D (6 bases). The CDR3 is 14 residues long. Per the germline V gene, CDR1 is MNHEY and CDR2 is SVGAGI. The V end was cut by 6 bases, the J end by 7 bases, with 15 bases between. The CDR3 loop reads CASRTQGKSEKLFF. In nucleotides, the CDR3 is TGTGCCAGCAGGACACAGGGCAAGAGTGAAAAACTGTTTTTT.

J is TRBJ2-1 and V is TRBV6-6; D unclear. Trimming stripped 5 bases from V and 10 bases from J, with 9 bases between. The germline V gene encodes CDR1 MNHNY and CDR2 SVGAGI (reference sequence). This CDR3 is built from 11 residues. CDR3 in DNA: TGTGCCAGCAGTGCGAAAGAAGAGCAGTTCTTC. Protein sequence: CASSAKEEQFF.

The DNA for the CDR3 is TGTGCCAGCAGCCTCCAAGGGACGCAGTATTTT. As protein: CASSLQGTQYF. The chain uses TRBV11-2 and TRBJ2-3; D is undetermined. V was clipped by 5 bases and J by 9 bases, with 9 bases between them. This CDR3 has 11 amino acids. Germline values: CDR1 SGHAT, CDR2 FQNNGV.

V is TRBV7-2 and J is TRBJ2-5; D possibly matches TRBD1 or TRBD2 (5 bases each). CDR1 and CDR2 from the germline V gene are SGHTA and FQGNSA. The V end lost 0 bases, the J end lost 1 base, and 15 bases lay between the germline ends. The CDR3 spans 17 residues. The CDR3 reads CASSLAFGAVTQETQYF. In DNA form, the CDR3 reads TGTGCCAGCAGCTTAGCGTTCGGGGCAGTTACCCAAGAGACCCAGTACTTC.

CDR3 region: CASSETGRVHQPQHF. The DNA for the CDR3 is TGTGCCAGTAGTGAGACCGGCAGGGTGCATCAGCCCCAGCATTTT. The V and J genes are TRBV19 and TRBJ1-5, with a weak D call TRBD1 (5 bases). The CDR3 is 15 amino acids. CDR1 and CDR2 (germline): LNHDA, SQIVND (reference sequence). Trimming removed 5 bases at V and 5 bases at J, with 16 bases between.

This chain uses TRBV18 with TRBJ1-6, with D hard to call. The germline CDR1 and CDR2 sequences are KGHSH and LQKENI. The CDR3 is made up of 14 amino acids. Deletions cut 2 bases from V and 13 bases from J, with 15 bases between. The CDR3 reads CASSPGGESRPLHF. The CDR3 bases are TGTGCCAGCTCACCAGGCGGGGAAAGTAGGCCCCTCCACTTT.

The V call is TRBV28, the J call TRBJ1-1; 7 nucleotides agree with TRBD1. V gave up 6 bases and J gave up 1 base; unmatched junction bases: 5. CDR1 and CDR2 from the germline V gene are MDHEN and SYDVKM. CDR3 length: 14 amino acids. The chain's CDR3 is CASSPGQKNTEAFF. The CDR3 DNA reads TGTGCCAGCAGCCCGGGACAGAAGAACACTGAAGCTTTCTTT.

The chain combines TRBV12-3 or TRBV12-4 with TRBJ1-1, with 10 bases that match TRBD1. The CDR3 runs to 13 residues. V was pared by 5 bases and J by 10 bases, with 7 bases of the junction left unmatched. For the CDR3, the DNA is TGTGCCAGCAGTCCCGACAGGGGGCAAGGAGCTTTCTTT. It is translated as CASSPDRGQGAFF.

The gene calls are TRBV19 and TRBJ1-2; D gene unclear. V was pared by 7 bases and J by 3 bases, with 18 bases between. The germline CDR1 and CDR2 sequences are LNHDA and SQIVND (reference sequence). The CDR3 has 15 residues. The CDR3 sequence is CASNPVGRLDYGYTF. In DNA, the CDR3 is TGTGCCAGTAACCCCGTGGGCCGCCTTGACTATGGCTACACCTTC. Full variable domain (rest looked up from reference TRBV19 and TRBJ1-2): DGGITQSPKYLFRKEGQNVTLSCEQNLNHDAMYWYRQDPGQGLRLIYYSQIVNDFQKGDIAEGYSVSREKKESFPLTVTSAQKNPTAFYLCASNPVGRLDYGYTFGSGTRLTVV.

The chain uses TRBV27 and TRBJ2-1, with 10 bases identical to TRBD2. V dropped 3 bases and J dropped 6; count of bases not matched to a gene: 5. CDR3 size: 15 residues. Germline lookup yields CDR1 MNHEY and CDR2 SMNVEV (reference sequence). The chain's CDR3 is CASSLPSGGVNEQFF. The DNA of the CDR3 is TGTGCCAGCAGTTTGCCTAGCGGGGGTGTCAATGAGCAGTTCTTC.

V usage is TRBV15 and J usage is TRBJ2-3; D is undetermined. V lost 4 bases, J lost 6 bases, and 20 bases lay in between. CDR1 is LNHNV, CDR2 YYDKDF, per germline (reference sequence). The CDR3 consists of 16 residues. In DNA, the CDR3 is TGTGCCACCAGCAAGTTTTCGGGCCCTCGTGTCGATACGCAGTATTTT. Translation: CATSKFSGPRVDTQYF.

V and J are TRBV10-1 and TRBJ1-1; the D is unclear. Trimming pared 6 bases from V and 4 bases from J, leaving 12 bases between. Germline V gives CDR1 WNHNN, CDR2 SYGVQD (reference sequence). The CDR3 loop spans 13 amino acids. The CDR3: CASRASRGTEAFF. Written as DNA, the CDR3 is TGCGCCAGCAGAGCATCTCGGGGCACTGAAGCTTTCTTT.

This chain joins TRBV4-3 and TRBJ1-4; possibly TRBD1 for D (5 bases). In germline, CDR1 is LGHNA, CDR2 YSLEER. Trimming pared 3 bases from V and 5 bases from J, leaving 13 bases between. The CDR3 covers 15 residues. Here the CDR3 reads CASSHDSGGNEKLFF. Written as DNA, the CDR3 is TGCGCCAGCAGCCATGACAGCGGGGGAAATGAAAAACTGTTTTTT.